These T cell receptor beta chains were read from a single sample in a study of human T cells and chemical hapten exposure. TCRdb re-analysed the RACE reads in MiXCR, keeping a single row per CDR3 protein. The repertoire holds roughly 110,000 distinct CDR3 sequences, with roughly 12% as singletons. Material: whole blood, obtained in connection with sensitization to the hapten diphenylcyclopropenone (DPC). The receptors here all came from a woman between 45 and 65 years old with alopecia areata. Some clones in this sample may be carry-over from other donors' samples. Both conserved end residues are part of each CDR3. A D gene is named only where the DNA matches it firmly. Expanded clones get a size class; other rows say once, few or many, or leave the size out.

J gene | clone size | D gene | V gene | CDR3 protein | CDR3 DNA
TRBJ2-7 | few | - | TRBV5-1 | CASSLDGVFPVEQYF | TGCGCCAGCAGCTTGGATGGGGTTTTCCCCGTCGAGCAGTACTTC
TRBJ2-3 | few | TRBD1 | TRBV4-3 | CASSHYRDRGADTQYF | TGCGCCAGCAGCCATTACCGGGACAGGGGTGCAGATACGCAGTATTTT
TRBJ2-5 | few | - | TRBV7-6 | CASSFGGARKETQYF | TGTGCCAGCAGCTTTGGGGGGGCGCGAAAAGAGACCCAGTACTTC
TRBJ1-1 | few | - | TRBV6-2/TRBV6-3 | CASSYRGYEAFF | TGTGCCAGCAGTTATCGGGGGTATGAAGCTTTCTTT
TRBJ2-2 | - | - | TRBV24-1 | CATSEGRNTGELFF | TGTGCCACCAGTGAGGGGAGAAACACCGGGGAGCTGTTTTTT
TRBJ1-1 | - | - | TRBV3-1 | CASSQDPVAAEAFF | TGTGCCAGCAGCCAAGACCCTGTCGCGGCTGAAGCTTTCTTT
TRBJ2-4 | few | TRBD1 | TRBV11-2 | CASSFSSGQGIAGNIQYF | TGTGCCAGCAGCTTCTCATCGGGACAGGGGATTGCGGGGAACATTCAGTACTTC
TRBJ2-7 | many | TRBD1 | TRBV20-1 | CSALGDSNYEQYF | TGCAGTGCCCTCGGGGACAGCAACTACGAGCAGTACTTC
TRBJ2-7 | - | - | TRBV28 | CASSSGGTDSYEQYF | TGTGCCAGCAGTTCCGGGGGGACAGATTCCTACGAGCAGTACTTC
TRBJ2-7 | few | - | TRBV3-1 | CASSQHGGALSYEQYF | TGTGCCAGCAGCCAACACGGCGGAGCCCTCTCCTACGAGCAGTACTTC
TRBJ1-1 | - | - | TRBV6-6 | CASCGGMNTEAFF | TGTGCCAGCTGTGGGGGCATGAACACTGAAGCTTTCTTT
TRBJ1-2 | many | - | TRBV12-3/TRBV12-4 | CASSLNTVGDGYTF | TGTGCCAGCAGTTTAAACACAGTGGGGGATGGCTACACCTTC
TRBJ1-1 | many | - | TRBV6-2/TRBV6-3 | CASSPSRVNTEAFF | TGTGCCAGCAGTCCAAGTAGGGTGAACACTGAAGCTTTCTTT
TRBJ2-2 | - | - | TRBV27 | CASRTTLVTGELFF | TGTGCCAGCCGGACTACTCTGGTCACCGGGGAGCTGTTTTTT
TRBJ1-6 | - | - | TRBV18 | CASSRREERNTPLHF | TGTGCCAGCTCGCGAAGAGAGGAGCGTAATACACCCCTCCACTTT
TRBJ2-2 | - | - | TRBV11-2 | CASRDSTGELFF | TGTGCCAGCAGGGACAGCACCGGGGAGCTGTTTTTT
TRBJ1-1 | few | - | TRBV10-3 | CAISAGVEAFF | TGTGCCATCAGTGCCGGGGTTGAAGCTTTCTTT
TRBJ2-3 | few | - | TRBV28 | CASRILDTQYF | TGTGCCAGCAGGATACTGGATACGCAGTATTTT
TRBJ1-5 | many | - | TRBV20-1 | CSATPRRLNAGNQPQHF | TGCAGTGCTACACCTCGAAGGCTAAATGCGGGCAATCAGCCCCAGCATTTT
TRBJ1-3 | - | - | TRBV29-1 | CSIISGNTIYF | TGCAGCATCATCTCTGGAAACACCATATATTTT
TRBJ1-1 | few | TRBD1 | TRBV3-1 | CASRANYGQGNTEAFF | TGTGCCAGCAGGGCTAACTATGGACAGGGAAACACTGAAGCTTTCTTT
TRBJ1-5 | - | - | TRBV12-3/TRBV12-4 | CASSPHQGSNQPQHF | TGTGCCAGCAGTCCTCATCAGGGTAGCAATCAGCCCCAGCATTTT
TRBJ2-4 | - | TRBD2 | TRBV28 | CAGGDLAKNIQYF | TGTGCCGGGGGGGATTTAGCCAAAAACATTCAGTACTTC
TRBJ1-1 | few | TRBD1 | TRBV28 | CASSFIGTGAMNTEAFF | TGTGCCAGCAGTTTCATTGGGACAGGAGCCATGAACACTGAAGCTTTCTTT
TRBJ1-2 | once | TRBD1 | TRBV28 | CASSLNGQGINYGYTF | TGTGCCAGCAGTTTGAATGGACAGGGAATCAACTATGGCTACACCTTC
TRBJ1-2 | few | - | TRBV28 | CGVFAGYGYTF | TGTGGGGTTTTCGCCGGGTATGGCTACACCTTC
TRBJ2-1 | - | - | TRBV7-2 | CASSLTGNIYNEQFF | TGTGCCAGCAGCTTAACGGGCAACATTTACAATGAGCAGTTCTTC
TRBJ2-7 | - | - | TRBV28 | CASSRASLGPEQYF | TGTGCCAGCAGTCGAGCTTCACTAGGCCCCGAGCAGTACTTC
TRBJ2-5 | many | - | TRBV20-1 | CSAQSTQQETQYF | TGCAGTGCCCAATCAACCCAGCAAGAGACCCAGTACTTC
TRBJ1-5 | few | - | TRBV12-3/TRBV12-4 | CASSPGLGGHNQPQHF | TGTGCCAGCAGTCCAGGCCTCGGAGGGCACAATCAGCCCCAGCATTTT
TRBJ2-2 | few | - | TRBV10-2 | CASSEGMFGGELFF | TGCGCCAGCAGTGAGGGGATGTTTGGGGGGGAGCTGTTTTTT
TRBJ1-1 | - | - | TRBV29-1 | CSGKGTPKVGNTEAFF | TGCAGCGGGAAAGGGACACCAAAAGTTGGGAACACTGAAGCTTTCTTT
TRBJ2-1 | few | TRBD2 | TRBV19 | CASSPPLAGRVNNEQFF | TGTGCCAGTAGTCCCCCGCTAGCGGGGCGGGTCAACAATGAGCAGTTCTTC
TRBJ2-2 | few | TRBD2 | TRBV5-1 | CASSGRTSGESRVPGELFF | TGCGCCAGCAGCGGACGGACTAGCGGGGAATCTCGGGTCCCCGGGGAGCTGTTTTTT
TRBJ2-2 | many | TRBD1 | TRBV6-5 | CASSYLRQGWGTGELFF | TGTGCCAGCAGTTACCTCCGACAGGGCTGGGGCACCGGGGAGCTGTTTTTT
TRBJ1-1 | - | TRBD1 | TRBV28 | CASSFIGQGADTEAFF | TGTGCCAGCAGTTTCATTGGGCAGGGGGCTGACACTGAAGCTTTCTTT
TRBJ2-1 | many | TRBD2 | TRBV28 | CASSAKGLAGSSYNEQFF | TGTGCCAGCAGTGCAAAGGGACTAGCGGGTAGCTCCTACAATGAGCAGTTCTTC
TRBJ1-2 | few | - | TRBV29-1 | CSVEQRGFNYGYTF | TGCAGCGTTGAACAAAGAGGGTTTAACTATGGCTACACCTTC
TRBJ2-7 | few | TRBD1 | TRBV7-2 | CASSFRDRGSYEQYF | TGTGCCAGCAGCTTCCGGGACAGGGGTTCCTACGAGCAGTACTTC
TRBJ2-2 | - | TRBD1 | TRBV5-1 | CASISEGQGTTGELFF | TGCGCCAGCATCTCGGAGGGACAGGGGACCACCGGGGAGCTGTTTTTT
TRBJ1-3 | - | - | TRBV6-1 | CASSEFLYGDSGNTIYF | TGTGCCAGCAGTGAATTCCTTTACGGCGACTCTGGAAACACCATATATTTT
TRBJ2-3 | - | TRBD1 | TRBV11-1 | CASSLNSGQTQYF | TGTGCCAGCAGCTTAAATTCGGGACAGACGCAGTATTTT
TRBJ2-5 | many | - | TRBV7-9 | CASSLARRAEKETQYF | TGTGCCAGCAGCTTAGCTCGGAGGGCCGAAAAAGAGACCCAGTACTTC